This T cell receptor (beta chain) was documented in a study of CD8+ T cells in alopecia areata. Whole-study context: Those patients who were treated received oral tofacitinib, which was given at 5 to 10 mg twice daily for moderate-to-severe alopecia areata.

Germline V gene lookup returns CDR1 SGHNT and CDR2 YENEEA. This CDR3 is 18 amino acids long. With 5 bases removed from V and 1 base from J, the gap between germline ends came to 24 bases. Isolated RNA was reverse transcribed into cDNA used as the sequencing template. The table came from immunoSEQ multiplex PCR; TCRdb's copy has only in-frame clones and leaves some out. The data hold roughly 210,000 clones, with around 43% observed a single time. Treatment: oral pan-JAK inhibitor, 5-10 mg twice daily. This sequence was found in a human donor with alopecia areata. The source was CD4+ T cells sorted from blood, collected at approximately week 36, from a patient treated with tofacitinib. This sequence joins TRBV11-3 and TRBJ2-7; D may be TRBD2 (12 bases). The CDR3 is CASSPGTGGLAGSYEQYF. In DNA form, the CDR3 reads TGTGCCAGCAGCCCCGGGACAGGGGGACTAGCGGGTTCCTACGAGCAGTACTTC.